This record covers a single T cell receptor beta chain. The antigen remains unidentified. PCR used 60 Vbeta primers and 13 Jbeta primers. Profiled with immunoSEQ multiplex PCR; TCRdb holds only in-frame clones, not every one. The profile covers approximately 110,000 clones, with more than 60% appearing a single time and less than 4.5% taken by the ten largest. This entry comes from a study of cytomegalovirus exposure and HLA in healthy donors. This CDR3 has 13 residues. The trim removed 6 bases at V and 4 bases at J, leaving 4 bases unmatched. CDR1 is ENHRY, CDR2 SYGVKD, per germline. Study conclusions and caveats: There were a few CMV-associated chains whose specificity for CMV antigens was confirmed in vitro. Analyzed later, association rates of TCRs varied across HLA loci, with DRB1 most and HLA-C fewest. Several of the most significant clusters were apparently associated with common viral pathogens in a later analysis. The study assumed roughly uniform donor sequencing depth for presence/absence analyses.

This rearrangement joins TRBV10-3 to TRBJ1-2; 8 nucleotides match TRBD1. The receptor was derived from a woman between 40 and 55 years old in good health and CMV-seronegative. Sequenced input: PBMCs. CDR3 DNA: TGTGCCATCAGGTCCGACAGGGGCTATGGCTACACCTTC. Translating gives CAIRSDRGYGYTF.